This note documents a single TCR beta chain sequence. The data stem from a study of Tregs in tolerant kidney transplant recipients. Trimming left V 4 bases short and J 7 bases short, with 17 bases between. The CDR3 sequence is 16 residues long. In germline, CDR1 is LGHNA, CDR2 YSLEER. Generated by immunoSEQ multiplex PCR, the TCRdb table keeps only in-frame clones and is missing some. Among over 60,000 clones listed, 80% to 85% were seen once. V and J are TRBV4-3 and TRBJ1-6, with D possibly matching TRBD1 (6 bases). The sample comprised CD4+ T cells from blood. The sequence was collected from a human donor in good health. CDR3 region: CASSRDTLGSNSPLHF. CDR3 nucleotide sequence: TGCGCCAGCAGCCGGGACACTCTCGGGTCCAATTCACCCCTCCACTTT.